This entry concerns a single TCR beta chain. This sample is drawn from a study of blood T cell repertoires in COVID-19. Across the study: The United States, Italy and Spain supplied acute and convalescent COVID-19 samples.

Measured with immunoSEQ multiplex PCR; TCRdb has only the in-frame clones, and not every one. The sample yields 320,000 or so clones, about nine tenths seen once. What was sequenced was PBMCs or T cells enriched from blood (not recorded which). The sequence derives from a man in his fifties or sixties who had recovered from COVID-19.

As DNA, the CDR3 is TGTGCCAGCAGTTTAGTAGCAGGGGGTAATCAGCCCCAGCATTTT. Translated: CASSLVAGGNQPQHF. This chain connects TRBV27 to TRBJ1-5; 7 positions match TRBD1. Per germline, CDR1 MNHEY and CDR2 SMNVEV (reference sequence). This CDR3 region has 15 residues. V dropped 2 bases and J dropped 4; count of bases not matched to a gene: 5.